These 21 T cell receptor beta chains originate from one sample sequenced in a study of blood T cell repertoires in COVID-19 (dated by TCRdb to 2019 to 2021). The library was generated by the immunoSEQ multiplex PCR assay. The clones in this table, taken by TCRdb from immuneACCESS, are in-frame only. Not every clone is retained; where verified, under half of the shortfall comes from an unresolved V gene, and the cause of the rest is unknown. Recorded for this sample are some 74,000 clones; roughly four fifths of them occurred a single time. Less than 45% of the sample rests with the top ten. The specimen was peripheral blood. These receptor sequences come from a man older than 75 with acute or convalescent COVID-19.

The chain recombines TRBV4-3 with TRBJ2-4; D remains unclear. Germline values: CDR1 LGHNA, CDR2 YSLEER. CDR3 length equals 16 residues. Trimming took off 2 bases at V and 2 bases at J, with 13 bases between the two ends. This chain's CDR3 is CASSQNHGVTKNIQYF. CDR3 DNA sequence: TGCGCCAGCAGCCAAAATCACGGAGTAACCAAAAACATTCAGTACTTC.

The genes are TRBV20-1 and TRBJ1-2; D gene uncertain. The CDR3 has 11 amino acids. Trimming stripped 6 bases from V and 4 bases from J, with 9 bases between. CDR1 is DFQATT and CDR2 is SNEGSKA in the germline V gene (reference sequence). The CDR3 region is CSAETSYGYTF. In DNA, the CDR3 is TGCAGTGCCGAGACAAGCTATGGCTACACCTTC.

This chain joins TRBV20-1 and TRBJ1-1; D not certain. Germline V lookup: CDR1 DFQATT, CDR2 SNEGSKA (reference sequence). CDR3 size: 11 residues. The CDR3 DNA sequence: TGCAGGGCCCGGGGTGGCACTGAAGCTTTCTTT. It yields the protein CRARGGTEAFF.

The CDR3 loop is CASSMADRGRGNTIYF. The CDR3, as DNA: TGTGCCAGCAGCATGGCGGACAGGGGACGTGGAAACACCATATATTTT. The V call is TRBV5-5, the J call TRBJ1-3; 9 bases line up with TRBD1. V lost 4 bases and J lost 3; bases outside the gene matches: 8. The CDR3 loop spans 16 amino acids. CDR1 and CDR2 (germline): SGHKS, YYEKEE (reference sequence).

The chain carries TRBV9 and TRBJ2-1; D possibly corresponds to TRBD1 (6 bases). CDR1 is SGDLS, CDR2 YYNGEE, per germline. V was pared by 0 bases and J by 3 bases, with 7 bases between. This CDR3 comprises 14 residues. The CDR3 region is CASSVAGHYNEQFF. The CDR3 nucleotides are TGTGCCAGCAGCGTAGCGGGACACTACAATGAGCAGTTCTTC.

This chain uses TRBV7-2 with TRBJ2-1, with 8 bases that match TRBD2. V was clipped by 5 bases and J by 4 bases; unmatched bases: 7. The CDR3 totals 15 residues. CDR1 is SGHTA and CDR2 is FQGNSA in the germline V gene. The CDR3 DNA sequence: TGTGCCAGCAGCCAAGGGACTAGACAATACAATGAGCAGTTCTTC. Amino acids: CASSQGTRQYNEQFF.

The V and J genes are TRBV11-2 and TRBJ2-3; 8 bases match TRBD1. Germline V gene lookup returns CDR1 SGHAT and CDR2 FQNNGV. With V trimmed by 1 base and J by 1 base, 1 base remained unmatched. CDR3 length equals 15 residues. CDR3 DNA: TGTGCCAGCAGCTTAGGGGGACAGGGCACAGATACGCAGTATTTT. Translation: CASSLGGQGTDTQYF. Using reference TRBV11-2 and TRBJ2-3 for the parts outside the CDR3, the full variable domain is EAGVAQSPRYKIIEKRQSVAFWCNPISGHATLYWYQQILGQGPKLLIQFQNNGVVDDSQLPKDRFSAERLKGVDSTLKIQPAKLEDSAVYLCASSLGGQGTDTQYFGPGTRLTVL.

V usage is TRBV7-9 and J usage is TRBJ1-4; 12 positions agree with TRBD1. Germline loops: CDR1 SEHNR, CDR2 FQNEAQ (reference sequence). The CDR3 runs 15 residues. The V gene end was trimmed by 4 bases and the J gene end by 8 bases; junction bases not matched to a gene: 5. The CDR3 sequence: CASSSGQGAVEKLFF. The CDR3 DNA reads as TGTGCCAGCAGCTCGGGACAGGGGGCGGTAGAAAAACTGTTTTTT.

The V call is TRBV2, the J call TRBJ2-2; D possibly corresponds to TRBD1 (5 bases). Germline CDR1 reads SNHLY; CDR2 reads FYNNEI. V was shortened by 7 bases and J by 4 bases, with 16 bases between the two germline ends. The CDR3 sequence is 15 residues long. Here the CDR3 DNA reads TGTGCCAGCAAGTTGCAGGGCGTCGTCACCGGGGAGCTGTTTTTT. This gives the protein CASKLQGVVTGELFF.

CDR3 sequence (DNA): TGTGCCAGCAGTTCCACCAGGGCAGGGGGCACTGAAGCTTTCTTT. Its translation: CASSSTRAGGTEAFF. V gene TRBV27 combines with J gene TRBJ1-1, with 7 nucleotides matching TRBD1. The CDR3 length is 15 residues. Germline CDR1 MNHEY, CDR2 SMNVEV (reference sequence). Trimming cost V 4 bases and J 4 bases; bases outside gene matches: 9.

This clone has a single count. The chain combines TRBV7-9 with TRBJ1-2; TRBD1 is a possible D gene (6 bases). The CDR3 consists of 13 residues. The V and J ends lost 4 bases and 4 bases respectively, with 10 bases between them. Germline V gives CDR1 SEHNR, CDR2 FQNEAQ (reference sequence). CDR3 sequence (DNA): TGTGCCAGCAGCTCACAGGGTATCTATGGCTACACCTTC. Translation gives CASSSQGIYGYTF. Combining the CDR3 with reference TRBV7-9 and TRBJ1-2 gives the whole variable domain DTGVSQNPRHKITKRGQNVTFRCDPISEHNRLYWYRQTLGQGPEFLTYFQNEAQLEKSRLLSDRFSAERPKGSFSTLEIQRTEQGDSAMYLCASSSQGIYGYTFGSGTRLTVV.

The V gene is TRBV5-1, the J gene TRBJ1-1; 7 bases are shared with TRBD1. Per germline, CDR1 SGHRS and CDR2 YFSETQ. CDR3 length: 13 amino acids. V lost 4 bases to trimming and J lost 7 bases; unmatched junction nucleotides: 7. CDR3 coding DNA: TGCGCCAGCAGCCAGGGGGATAGGGTTGAAGCTTTCTTT. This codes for CASSQGDRVEAFF.

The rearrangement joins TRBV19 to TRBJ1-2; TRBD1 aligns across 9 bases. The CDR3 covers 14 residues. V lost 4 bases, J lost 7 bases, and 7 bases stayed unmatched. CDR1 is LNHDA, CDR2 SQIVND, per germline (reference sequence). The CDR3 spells CASSSGDRDGGYTF. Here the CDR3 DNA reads TGTGCCAGTAGTAGTGGGGACAGGGACGGTGGCTACACCTTC.

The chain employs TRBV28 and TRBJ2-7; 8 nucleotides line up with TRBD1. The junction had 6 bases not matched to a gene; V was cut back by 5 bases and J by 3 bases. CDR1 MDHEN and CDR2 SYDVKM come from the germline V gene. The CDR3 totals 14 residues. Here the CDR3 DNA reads TGTGCCAGCAGTCCGGGACAGGTCTACTACGAGCAGTACTTC. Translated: CASSPGQVYYEQYF.

The CDR3 reads CASSVGRIPADRIQETQYF. In nucleotides, the CDR3 is TGTGCCAGTAGTGTAGGCAGGATCCCCGCTGACAGAATACAAGAGACCCAGTACTTC. The genes are TRBV19 and TRBJ2-5, with TRBD1 as a possible D gene (5 bases). This CDR3 has 19 amino acids. Looked up from germline, CDR1 is LNHDA and CDR2 is SQIVND (reference sequence). The V end lost 5 bases, the J end lost 2 bases, and 27 bases lay between the germline ends. The full variable domain, its missing parts supplied by reference TRBV19 and TRBJ2-5, is DGGITQSPKYLFRKEGQNVTLSCEQNLNHDAMYWYRQDPGQGLRLIYYSQIVNDFQKGDIAEGYSVSREKKESFPLTVTSAQKNPTAFYLCASSVGRIPADRIQETQYFGPGTRLLVL.

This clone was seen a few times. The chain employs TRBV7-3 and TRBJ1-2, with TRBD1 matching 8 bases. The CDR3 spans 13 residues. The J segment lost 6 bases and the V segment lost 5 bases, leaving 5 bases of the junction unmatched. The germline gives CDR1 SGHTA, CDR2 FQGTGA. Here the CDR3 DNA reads TGTGCCAGCAGCCCCGGACAGGGTAATGGCTACACCTTC. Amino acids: CASSPGQGNGYTF.

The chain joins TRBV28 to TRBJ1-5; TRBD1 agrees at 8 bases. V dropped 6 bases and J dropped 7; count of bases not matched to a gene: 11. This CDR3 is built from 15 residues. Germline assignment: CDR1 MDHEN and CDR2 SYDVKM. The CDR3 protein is CASSFLDRVEQPQHF. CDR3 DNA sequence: TGTGCCAGCAGCTTTTTGGACAGGGTCGAACAGCCCCAGCATTTT.

CDR3 amino acids: CASTAPQGTASTDTQYF. In nucleotides, the CDR3 is TGTGCCAGCACGGCACCCCAAGGGACAGCTTCCACAGATACGCAGTATTTT. The chain is built from TRBV28 and TRBJ2-3; 7 nucleotides line up with TRBD1. The V segment lost 7 bases and the J segment 2 bases; nucleotides outside the gene matches: 15. CDR1 is MDHEN, CDR2 SYDVKM, per germline. The CDR3 spans 17 residues.

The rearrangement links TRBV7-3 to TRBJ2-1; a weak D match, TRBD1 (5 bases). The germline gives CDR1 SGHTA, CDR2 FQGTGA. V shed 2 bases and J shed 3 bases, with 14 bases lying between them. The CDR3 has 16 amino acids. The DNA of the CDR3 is TGTGCCAGCAGCTTAGGGGCCGCAGGAGACTACAATGAGCAGTTCTTC. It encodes CASSLGAAGDYNEQFF.

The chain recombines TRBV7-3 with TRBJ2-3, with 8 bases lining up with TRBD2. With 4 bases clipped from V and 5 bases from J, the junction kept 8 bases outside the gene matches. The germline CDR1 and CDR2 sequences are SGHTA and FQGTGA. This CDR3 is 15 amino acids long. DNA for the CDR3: TGTGCCAGCAGCTGGTCAGCGGGAGAGGTAGATACGCAGTATTTT. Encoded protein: CASSWSAGEVDTQYF.

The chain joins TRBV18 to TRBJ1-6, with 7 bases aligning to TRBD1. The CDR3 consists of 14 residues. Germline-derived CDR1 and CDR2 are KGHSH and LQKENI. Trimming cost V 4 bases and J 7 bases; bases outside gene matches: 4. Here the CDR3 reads CASSRDSRNSPLHF. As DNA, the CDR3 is TGTGCCAGCTCACGGGACAGTCGGAATTCACCCCTCCACTTT. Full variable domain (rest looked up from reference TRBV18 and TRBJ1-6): NAGVMQNPRHLVRRRGQEARLRCSPMKGHSHVYWYRQLPEEGLKFMVYLQKENIIDESGMPKERFSAEFPKEGPSILRIQQVVRGDSAAYFCASSRDSRNSPLHFGNGTRLTVT.